This passage covers 2 T cell receptor beta chains from one sample sequenced in a study of neurological immune-mediated disorders. MiXCR was run by TCRdb on the 5' RACE reads, yielding one entry per CDR3 protein. Of roughly 80,000 distinct CDR3 sequences in the sample, 17% were seen once. The sequencing input was PBMCs. The source of these receptors is a woman in her thirties or forties in good health.

This clonotype occurred a few times. The chain is built from TRBV12-3 or TRBV12-4 and TRBJ2-1, with D unresolved. This CDR3 is built from 13 residues. V was trimmed by 2 bases and J by 6 bases, leaving 8 bases between them. The DNA for the CDR3 is TGTGCCAGCAGTTTATCAAGTCGCAATGAGCAGTTCTTC. This gives the protein CASSLSSRNEQFF.

This CDR3 is CASSLGLVGHEQFF. The CDR3 nucleotides read TGCGCCAGCAGCTTGGGACTAGTTGGCCATGAGCAGTTCTTC. The rearrangement uses TRBV5-1 and TRBJ2-1; D is perhaps TRBD2 (6 bases). The CDR3 consists of 14 residues. V lost 0 bases and J 8 bases, leaving 12 bases between the germline ends. Per the germline V gene, CDR1 is SGHRS and CDR2 is YFSETQ.